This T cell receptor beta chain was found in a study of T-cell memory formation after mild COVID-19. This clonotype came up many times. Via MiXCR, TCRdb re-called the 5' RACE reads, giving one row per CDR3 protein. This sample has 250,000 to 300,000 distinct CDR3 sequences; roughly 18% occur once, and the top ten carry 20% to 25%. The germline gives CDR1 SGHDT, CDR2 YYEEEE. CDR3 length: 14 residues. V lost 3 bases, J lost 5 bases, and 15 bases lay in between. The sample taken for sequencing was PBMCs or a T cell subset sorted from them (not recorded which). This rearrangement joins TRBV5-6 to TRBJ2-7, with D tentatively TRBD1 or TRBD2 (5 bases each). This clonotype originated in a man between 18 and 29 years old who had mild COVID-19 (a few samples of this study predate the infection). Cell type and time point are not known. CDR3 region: CASSSLQGVDEQYV. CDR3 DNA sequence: TGTGCCAGCAGCTCTCTTCAGGGAGTAGACGAGCAGTACGTC.